Below are 27 T cell receptor beta chains sequenced from a single sample in a study of TIL therapy for anti-PD-1-resistant metastatic lung cancer. The time point: pre-treatment sample, taken before nivolumab and TIL therapy. Most excised metastases sampled were pleural nodules or supraclavicular lymph nodes. Sequencing used immunoSEQ v3. The data were produced by immunoSEQ multiplex PCR, yet TCRdb's version contains in-frame clones alone and is incomplete. The sample holds more than 90,000 clones; about three fifths are singletons and the top ten take about 10%. Specimen: tumor tissue, collected at baseline. These receptors were taken from a person aged 25 to 85 with non-small cell lung cancer.

In the case of this clone: Other DNA sequences in the sample encode the same CDR3. The gene calls are TRBV6-2 or TRBV6-3 and TRBJ2-5; no definite D call. In germline, CDR1 is MNHEY, CDR2 SVGEGT. The length of the CDR3 is 14 residues. The V end was cut by 0 bases, the J end by 2 bases, with 7 bases between. The DNA for the CDR3 is TGTGCCAGCAGTTACTCGAGCCGGCAAGAGACCCAGTACTTC. This sequence encodes CASSYSSRQETQYF.

The chain is built from TRBV6-6 and TRBJ2-1, with D unclear. The CDR3 spans 14 residues. The germline V and J ends were trimmed by 6 bases and 3 bases, with 12 bases remaining between them. Germline V CDR1 and CDR2: MNHNY, SVGAGI (reference sequence). DNA of the CDR3: TGTGCCAGCAGCGACACTGACCTCTACAATGAGCAGTTCTTC. Protein sequence: CASSDTDLYNEQFF.

DNA of the CDR3: TGCGCCAGCAGCCCGAATAGTGGCCGGGAGCTGTTTTTT. Amino acids: CASSPNSGRELFF. The chain employs TRBV4-3 and TRBJ2-2; D gene ambiguous. The CDR3 spans 13 residues. V gave up 4 bases and J gave up 9 bases, with 12 bases separating them. Looked up from germline, CDR1 is LGHNA and CDR2 is YSLEER.

The chain recombines TRBV7-6 with TRBJ2-1; TRBD2 is a possible D gene (6 bases). Germline V gene sequence: CDR1 SGHVS, CDR2 FNYEAQ. This CDR3 region has 14 residues. Deletions cut 1 base from V and 9 bases from J, with 13 bases between. This CDR3 reads CASSLGRIGGEQFF. DNA of the CDR3: TGTGCCAGCAGCTTAGGTCGCATCGGGGGTGAGCAGTTCTTC. Together with reference TRBV7-6 and TRBJ2-1, the CDR3 gives the full variable domain: GAGVSQSPRYKVTKRGQDVALRCDPISGHVSLYWYRQALGQGPEFLTYFNYEAQQDKSGLPNDRFSAERPEGSISTLTIQRTEQRDSAMYRCASSLGRIGGEQFFGPGTRLTVL.

This chain connects TRBV30 to TRBJ1-2; D gene unclear. Deletions cut 0 bases from V and 2 bases from J, with 10 bases between. The germline V gene has CDR1 GTSNPN and CDR2 SVGIG (reference sequence). This CDR3 contains 14 residues. The CDR3 region has the DNA TGTGCCTGGAGTGTGTCTGCGGGGAACTATGGCTACACCTTC. Its protein product is CAWSVSAGNYGYTF.

The chain couples TRBV4-1 to TRBJ1-6; D ambiguous. V gave up 4 bases and J gave up 3 bases, with 13 bases separating them. Germline V CDR1 and CDR2: MGHRA, YSYEKL. The CDR3 is made up of 16 amino acids. CDR3 amino acids: CASSPSEALYNSPLHF. In DNA form, the CDR3 reads TGCGCCAGCAGCCCCAGCGAGGCCCTCTATAATTCACCCCTCCACTTT.

The chain uses TRBV27 and TRBJ2-5; D not resolved. This CDR3 has 14 amino acids. Germline V gene sequence: CDR1 MNHEY, CDR2 SMNVEV (reference sequence). The germline V and J ends were trimmed by 4 bases and 5 bases, with 14 bases remaining between them. This chain's CDR3 is CASSWRGSEETQYF. DNA for the CDR3: TGTGCCAGCAGTTGGAGAGGATCGGAGGAGACCCAGTACTTC.

The chain is built from TRBV4-3 and TRBJ2-3; 13 bases align to TRBD2. The germline V gene has CDR1 LGHNA and CDR2 YSLEER. The junction had 12 bases not matched to a gene; V was cut back by 6 bases and J by 6 bases. This CDR3 is 17 amino acids long. DNA for the CDR3: TGCGCCAGCAGTCAACGCCCACAGACTAGCGGGGGGGATACGCAGTATTTT. It codes for CASSQRPQTSGGDTQYF.

The chain employs TRBV5-1 and TRBJ2-1, with D perhaps given as TRBD1 or TRBD2 (5 bases each). The CDR3 extends over 16 amino acids. V was clipped by 0 bases and J by 7 bases, with 17 bases between them. Germline-derived CDR1 and CDR2 are SGHRS and YFSETQ. The CDR3 nucleotides are TGCGCCAGCAGCTTGGCCTCCAACCCCTGGGGGAATGAGCAGTTCTTC. Its translation is CASSLASNPWGNEQFF.

A single count supports this clone. This chain uses TRBV24-1 with TRBJ2-1, with 14 bases that match TRBD2. With V trimmed by 3 bases and J by 0 bases, 3 bases remained unmatched. The CDR3 length is 18 residues. From germline, CDR1 is KGHDR and CDR2 SFDVKD. The CDR3 reads CATSDLGLAGASYNEQFF. The CDR3 region has the DNA TGTGCCACCAGTGATCTGGGACTAGCGGGAGCCTCCTACAATGAGCAGTTCTTC.

This clone appeared once. The chain has TRBV7-3 and TRBJ2-3, with D possibly being TRBD2 (7 bases). The germline V gene encodes CDR1 SGHTA and CDR2 FQGTGA. Trimming removed 0 bases from V and 5 bases from J, with 15 bases in between. The CDR3 runs to 16 residues. The CDR3 DNA reads as TGTGCCAGCAGCTTAACCGGGACAAGGGGGGGAGATACGCAGTATTTT. As protein: CASSLTGTRGGDTQYF.

The V and J genes are TRBV7-2 and TRBJ2-3; D perhaps matches TRBD1 (5 bases). With 7 bases removed from V and 1 base from J, the gap between germline ends came to 18 bases. The germline V gene encodes CDR1 SGHTA and CDR2 FQGNSA. The CDR3 is 16 residues long. CDR3 sequence (DNA): TGTGCCAGCACCGGTGACAGTTCTGGTCGCACAGATACGCAGTATTTT. It specifies CASTGDSSGRTDTQYF.

The chain uses TRBV7-9 and TRBJ2-3, with D possibly TRBD2 on 5 matching bases. This CDR3 spans 12 amino acids. Germline lookup yields CDR1 SEHNR and CDR2 FQNEAQ (reference sequence). Trimming took off 3 bases at V and 4 bases at J, with 5 bases between the two ends. DNA of the CDR3: TGTGCCAGCAGCTTCGGGGCAGATACGCAGTATTTT. The encoded protein is CASSFGADTQYF.

This clone was counted a single time. The chain joins TRBV10-1 to TRBJ2-1, with D uncertain. CDR3 length: 13 residues. Germline V gene sequence: CDR1 WNHNN, CDR2 SYGVQD (reference sequence). V was trimmed by 8 bases and J by 4 bases, leaving 12 bases between them. CDR3 protein: CASAPSLYNEQFF. DNA for the CDR3: TGCGCCAGCGCCCCATCGCTTTACAATGAGCAGTTCTTC.

This clone has more than one count but fewer than ten. The V call is TRBV28, the J call TRBJ1-4; a possible D gene is TRBD1 (6 bases). The V end was cut by 2 bases, the J end by 0 bases, with 19 bases between. This CDR3 spans 19 amino acids. The germline gives CDR1 MDHEN, CDR2 SYDVKM. The CDR3 loop is CASSLPARAGVATNEKLFF. The CDR3 DNA reads TGTGCCAGCAGTTTACCCGCGCGGGCAGGGGTGGCAACTAATGAAAAACTGTTTTTT. The full variable domain, its missing parts supplied by reference TRBV28 and TRBJ1-4, is DVKVTQSSRYLVKRTGEKVFLECVQDMDHENMFWYRQDPGLGLRLIYFSYDVKMKEKGDIPEGYSVSREKKERFSLILESASTNQTSMYLCASSLPARAGVATNEKLFFGSGTQLSVL.

The V gene is TRBV30, the J gene TRBJ1-5; no clear D. The CDR3 spans 14 residues. V dropped 2 bases and J dropped 3 bases, with 11 bases sitting between them. Germline lookup yields CDR1 GTSNPN and CDR2 SVGIG (reference sequence). The CDR3 sequence is CAWSLGPVNQPQHF. The DNA of the CDR3 is TGTGCCTGGAGTTTAGGACCGGTCAATCAGCCCCAGCATTTT.

The rearrangement joins TRBV5-1 to TRBJ2-3; D remains unclear. CDR1 and CDR2 from the germline V gene are SGHRS and YFSETQ. With 6 bases removed from V and 1 base from J, the gap between germline ends came to 12 bases. The CDR3 consists of 14 residues. The CDR3 DNA is TGCGCCAGCACTCCTTCGGGCGGCACAGATACGCAGTATTTT. Protein sequence: CASTPSGGTDTQYF.

V is TRBV9 and J is TRBJ2-2, with 8 bases that match TRBD2. The CDR3 has 15 amino acids. The germline gives CDR1 SGDLS, CDR2 YYNGEE. V lost 8 bases, J lost 0 bases, and 6 bases stayed unmatched. CDR3 sequence: CASRTSGANTGELFF. The CDR3 coding sequence is TGTGCCAGTCGAACTAGCGGAGCGAACACCGGGGAGCTGTTTTTT. The variable domain in full, with the rest retrieved from reference TRBV9 and TRBJ2-2, is DSGVTQTPKHLITATGQRVTLRCSPRSGDLSVYWYQQSLDQGLQFLIQYYNGEERAKGNILERFSAQQFPDLHSELNLSSLELGDSALYFCASRTSGANTGELFFGEGSRLTVL.

The V gene is TRBV5-4, the J gene TRBJ2-5, with unresolved D. The CDR3 contains 14 residues. CDR1 and CDR2 (germline): SGHNT, YYREEE (reference sequence). The germline V and J ends were trimmed by 3 bases and 3 bases, with 12 bases remaining between them. The CDR3 DNA reads TGTGCCAGCAGCTCGACGCCCTTGAAAGAGACCCAGTACTTC. This sequence encodes CASSSTPLKETQYF.

The CDR3 loop is CASSLSGRNTEAFF. The CDR3 DNA is TGTGCCAGCAGCTTATCAGGACGGAACACTGAAGCTTTCTTT. The rearrangement joins TRBV7-2 to TRBJ1-1; no reliable D call. The CDR3 runs to 14 residues. V dropped 2 bases and J dropped 1 base, with 8 bases sitting between them. Germline CDR1 reads SGHTA; CDR2 reads FQGNSA.

This chain links TRBV18 with TRBJ2-3, with 11 bases that match TRBD2. The CDR3 covers 18 residues. The germline V gene has CDR1 KGHSH and CDR2 LQKENI. J lost 3 bases, V lost 1 base, and 9 bases had no gene match. CDR3 protein: CASSPRLTSGGRTDTQYF. The CDR3 nucleotides read TGTGCCAGCTCACCACGGCTCACTAGCGGGGGTCGGACAGATACGCAGTATTTT.

CDR3 amino acids: CASSPGVAGSDTQYF. The DNA for the CDR3 is TGTGCCAGCAGCCCCGGGGTAGCGGGGTCAGATACGCAGTATTTT. The rearrangement joins TRBV7-6 to TRBJ2-3; TRBD2 matches 8 bases. The V gene's germline CDR1 is SGHVS and CDR2 FNYEAQ. After removal of 5 bases from V and 4 bases from J, the junction contained 8 bases not matched to a gene. The CDR3 length is 15 residues.

The rearrangement joins TRBV6-6 to TRBJ1-5; 7 bases map to TRBD1. The CDR3 extends over 15 amino acids. V lost 2 bases to trimming and J lost 3 bases; unmatched junction nucleotides: 4. CDR1 is MNHNY, CDR2 SVGAGI, per germline (reference sequence). CDR3 nucleotides: TGTGCCAGCAGTTACGGCCAGGGGGACAATCAGCCCCAGCATTTT. Translation gives CASSYGQGDNQPQHF.

This chain joins TRBV7-2 and TRBJ2-5, with 7 bases identical to TRBD2. This CDR3 has 14 residues. The junction had 6 bases not matched to a gene; V was cut back by 6 bases and J by 2 bases. The germline gives CDR1 SGHTA, CDR2 FQGNSA. The CDR3 protein is CASSREAGQETQYF. DNA for the CDR3: TGTGCCAGCAGTCGAGAAGCGGGGCAAGAGACCCAGTACTTC. The variable domain in full, completed from reference TRBV7-2 and TRBJ2-5, reads GAGVSQSPSNKVTEKGKDVELRCDPISGHTALYWYRQSLGQGLEFLIYFQGNSAPDKSGLPSDRFSAERTGGSVSTLTIQRTQQEDSAVYLCASSREAGQETQYFGPGTRLLVL.

In its sample, this clone was seen a few times. The chain is built from TRBV5-8 and TRBJ2-6, with TRBD1 matching 7 bases. J was trimmed by 1 base and V by 5 bases; bases with no gene match: 9. The CDR3 extends over 17 amino acids. Germline V CDR1 and CDR2: SGHTS, YDEGEE. In DNA form, the CDR3 reads TGTGCCAGCAGTTCGGGACAGAGGACTTCTGGGGCCAACGTCCTGACTTTC. Its translation is CASSSGQRTSGANVLTF.

This clone was counted a few times. CDR3 in DNA: TGTGCCAGCAGTATGGGTGGGGCTGTTAATGAAAAACTGTTTTTT. Residues: CASSMGGAVNEKLFF. The V gene is TRBV28, the J gene TRBJ1-4; TRBD1 is a possible D gene (5 bases). The CDR3 length is 15 residues. CDR1 is MDHEN and CDR2 is SYDVKM in the germline V gene. Between the trimmed V and J ends, which lost 5 bases and 4 bases, there was a span of 14 bases. The variable domain in full, with the rest retrieved from reference TRBV28 and TRBJ1-4, is DVKVTQSSRYLVKRTGEKVFLECVQDMDHENMFWYRQDPGLGLRLIYFSYDVKMKEKGDIPEGYSVSREKKERFSLILESASTNQTSMYLCASSMGGAVNEKLFFGSGTQLSVL.

Comment on this clone: This CDR3 is also generated by other DNA sequences in the sample. V and J are TRBV6-2 or TRBV6-3 and TRBJ2-5; D gene ambiguous. V was shortened by 0 bases and J by 5 bases, with 1 base between the two germline ends. The length of the CDR3 is 11 residues. Looked up from germline, CDR1 is MNHEY and CDR2 is SVGEGT. CDR3 DNA: TGTGCCAGCAGTTACTCCGAGACCCAGTACTTC. Protein product: CASSYSETQYF.